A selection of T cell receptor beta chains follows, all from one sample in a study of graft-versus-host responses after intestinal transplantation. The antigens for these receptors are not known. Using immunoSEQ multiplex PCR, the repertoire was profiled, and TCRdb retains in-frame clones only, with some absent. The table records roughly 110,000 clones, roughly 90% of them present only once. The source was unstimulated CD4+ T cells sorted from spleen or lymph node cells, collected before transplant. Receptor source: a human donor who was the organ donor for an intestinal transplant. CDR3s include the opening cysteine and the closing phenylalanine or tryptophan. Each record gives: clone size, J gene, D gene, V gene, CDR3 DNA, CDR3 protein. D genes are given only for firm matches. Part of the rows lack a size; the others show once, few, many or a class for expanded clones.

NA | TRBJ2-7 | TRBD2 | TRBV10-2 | TGCGCCACCACCCGGGGGGACTCCTACGAGCAGTACTTC | CATTRGDSYEQYF
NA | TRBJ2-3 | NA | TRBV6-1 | TGTGCCAGCGGGGCGACTCGCACAGATACGCAGTATTTT | CASGATRTDTQYF
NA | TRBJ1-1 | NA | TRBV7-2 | TGTGCCAGCAGCTTAGAGGCAGTCAGGGTTACTGAAGCTTTCTTT | CASSLEAVRVTEAFF
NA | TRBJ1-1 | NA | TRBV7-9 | TGTGCCAGCAGCCCGTGGGGGGTGGATGCTGAAGCTTTCTTT | CASSPWGVDAEAFF
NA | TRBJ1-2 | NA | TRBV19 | TGTGCCAGTAGTAGCTACCTCAGGGATCTCTATGGCTACACCTTC | CASSSYLRDLYGYTF
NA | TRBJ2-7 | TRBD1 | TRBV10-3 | TGTGCCATCAGTGAGTCTGGGGGACAGGGGACCTACGAGCAGTACTTC | CAISESGGQGTYEQYF
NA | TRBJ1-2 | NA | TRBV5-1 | TGCGCCAGCAGCTTGTCGCAGGGAAACTATGGCTACACCTTC | CASSLSQGNYGYTF
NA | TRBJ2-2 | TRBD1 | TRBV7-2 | TGTGCCAGCAGCTTAGGGGGACAGGCGAACACCGGGGAGCTGTTTTTT | CASSLGGQANTGELFF
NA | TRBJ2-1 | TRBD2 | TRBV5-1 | TGCGCCAGCAGCTTGGCCGTTCGGGGGGACCACAATGAGCAGTTCTTC | CASSLAVRGDHNEQFF
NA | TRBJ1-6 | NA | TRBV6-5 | TGTGCCAGCACGAGCGGGGTTATCTATAATTCACCCCTCCACTTT | CASTSGVIYNSPLHF
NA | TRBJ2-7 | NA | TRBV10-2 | TGCGCCAGCAGCGCTAATTCCTACGAGCAGTACTTC | CASSANSYEQYF
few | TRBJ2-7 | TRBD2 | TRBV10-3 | TGTGCCATCAGTGCGGGACTAGCCCTACGAGAGCAGTACTTC | CAISAGLALREQYF
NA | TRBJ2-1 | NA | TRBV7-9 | TGTGCCAGCAGCTTCCGACGGGACAATGAGCAGTTCTTC | CASSFRRDNEQFF
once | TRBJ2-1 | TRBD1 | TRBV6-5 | TGTGCCAGCAGTTACTCAGGGACAGGCTCCTACAATGAGCAGTTCTTC | CASSYSGTGSYNEQFF
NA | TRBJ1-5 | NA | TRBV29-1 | TGCAGCGCCGAGAGCGGCAATCAGCCCCAGCATTTT | CSAESGNQPQHF
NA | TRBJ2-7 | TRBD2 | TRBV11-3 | TGTGCCAGCAGCTTAGGGGAGGGGAGCTCCTACGAGCAGTACTTC | CASSLGEGSSYEQYF